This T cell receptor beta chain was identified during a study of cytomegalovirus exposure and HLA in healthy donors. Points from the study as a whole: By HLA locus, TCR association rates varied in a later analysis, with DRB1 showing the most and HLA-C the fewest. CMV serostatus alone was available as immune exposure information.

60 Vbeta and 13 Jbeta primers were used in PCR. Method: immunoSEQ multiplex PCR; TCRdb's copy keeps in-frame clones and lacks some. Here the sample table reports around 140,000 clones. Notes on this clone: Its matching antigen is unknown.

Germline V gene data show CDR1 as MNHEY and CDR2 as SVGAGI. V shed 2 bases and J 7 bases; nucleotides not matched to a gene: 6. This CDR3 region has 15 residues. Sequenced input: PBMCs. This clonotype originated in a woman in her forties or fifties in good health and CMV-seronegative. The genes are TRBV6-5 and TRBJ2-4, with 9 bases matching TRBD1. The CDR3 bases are TGTGCCAGCAGTTACGGGACAGGGAGGGCGAACATTCAGTACTTC. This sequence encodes CASSYGTGRANIQYF.